Listed below are T cell receptor beta chains from one sample, sequenced in a study of identical twins. TCRdb re-analysed the 5' RACE reads in MiXCR, keeping a single row per CDR3 protein. In the table there are some 97,000 distinct CDR3 sequences, around 5.5% of which are singletons. Sequencing was carried out using memory T cells sorted from blood. Every receptor here comes from a woman in her 50s in good health. Both conserved end residues are part of each CDR3. A D gene is named only where the DNA matches it firmly. Expanded clones are given a class, and other clones once, few, many or no size at all.

V	size	D	J	DNA	CDR3
TRBV12-3/TRBV12-4	many	.	TRBJ2-5	TGTGCCAGCAGTTTCGGGACCCGACAAGAGACCCAGTACTTC	CASSFGTRQETQYF
TRBV4-1	many	.	TRBJ1-5	TGCGCCAGCAGCCAAGGTTTGTTCGGTGGAGCGCATCAGCCCCAGCATTTT	CASSQGLFGGAHQPQHF
TRBV12-3/TRBV12-4	many	TRBD1	TRBJ1-2	TGTGCCAGCAGTGTTGACAGGGGAGCCTCTCGTGGCTACACCTTC	CASSVDRGASRGYTF
TRBV5-1	.	.	TRBJ2-1	TGCGCCAGCAGCTTGGTGGGGGGTGGTAGCAGTGAGCAGTTCTTC	CASSLVGGGSSEQFF
TRBV5-1	.	.	TRBJ1-2	TGCGCCAGCAGCTTGGACAGGGACGGCTACACCTTC	CASSLDRDGYTF
TRBV11-1	few	.	TRBJ1-2	TGTGCCAGCAGCTTAGCCGGGGGCAGATTTAACTATGGCTACACCTTC	CASSLAGGRFNYGYTF
TRBV4-1	.	TRBD1	TRBJ2-1	TGCGCCAGCAGCCAAGACTACAGGGGGCAAGATGAGCAGTTCTTC	CASSQDYRGQDEQFF
TRBV11-2	.	.	TRBJ1-4	TGTGCCAGCAGCTCGCAGGGTTTCACTAATGAAAAACTGTTTTTT	CASSSQGFTNEKLFF
TRBV5-1	many	.	TRBJ2-3	TGCGCCAGCAGTATCTTGGGCACAGATACGCAGTATTTT	CASSILGTDTQYF
TRBV9	many	TRBD2	TRBJ2-2	TGTGCCAGCAAAGAAGCGGGAGTTGGCGGGGAGCTGTTTTTT	CASKEAGVGGELFF
TRBV7-2	.	TRBD2	TRBJ2-7	TGTGCCAGCAGTCCCAGCGGGGTATCCTCCTACGAGCTGTACTTC	CASSPSGVSSYELYF
TRBV20-1	many	.	TRBJ2-1	TGCAGTGCTAGAGATGCGATGCGAGGGCAGTTCTTC	CSARDAMRGQFF
TRBV7-6	many	.	TRBJ1-1	TGTGCCAGCAGCGACGACACTGAAGCTTTCTTT	CASSDDTEAFF
TRBV11-2	.	TRBD2	TRBJ2-1	TGTGCCAGCAGCTTGGGACTAGGTTTAGGAGAGCAGTTCTTC	CASSLGLGLGEQFF
TRBV2	few	TRBD1	TRBJ2-5	TGTGCCAGCAGTGCCCTCCTCACAGGGGGGCTTTCCCAAGAGACCCAGTACTTC	CASSALLTGGLSQETQYF
TRBV11-2	many	.	TRBJ1-1	TGTGCCAGCAGCTTAGAATACAGTGAAGCTTTCTTT	CASSLEYSEAFF
TRBV6-6	many	.	TRBJ2-5	TGTGCCAGTGTGCGGAGCACTTCGGAGACCCAGTACTTC	CASVRSTSETQYF
TRBV29-1	many	.	TRBJ2-2	TGCAGCGGGATGCAGGGTCCGGGCGGGGAGCTGTTTTTT	CSGMQGPGGELFF
TRBV27	many	.	TRBJ2-2	TGTGCCAGCAGTTTAGCCCCAGGTCGGGGGGAGCTGTTTTTT	CASSLAPGRGELFF
TRBV6-5	.	TRBD2	TRBJ2-6	TGTGCCAGCAGTTTACGGACTAGCGGCGTTAGGGCCAACGTCCTGACTTTC	CASSLRTSGVRANVLTF
TRBV5-1	many	.	TRBJ2-6	TGCGCCAGCAGCCCCGGGAGTTCCGGGGCCAACGTCCTGACTTTC	CASSPGSSGANVLTF
TRBV5-8	many	.	TRBJ2-1	TGTGCCAGCAGCTTGACCGGGAGACCCTACAATGAGCAGTTCTTC	CASSLTGRPYNEQFF
TRBV2	many	.	TRBJ2-3	TGTGCCAGCAGTGATACACGCACAGATACGCAGTATTTT	CASSDTRTDTQYF
TRBV29-1	few	TRBD2	TRBJ2-2	TGCAGCGTTGAAGACCTAGCGGGAGGTGTCGGGGAGCTGTTTTTT	CSVEDLAGGVGELFF
TRBV7-6	few	TRBD1	TRBJ2-2	TGTGCCAGCAGCGGGACAGGGGAGGGCGGGGAGCTGTTTTTT	CASSGTGEGGELFF
TRBV25-1	many	.	TRBJ2-1	TGTGCCAGCAGTGATCTAGCAGACAATGAGCAGTTCTTC	CASSDLADNEQFF
TRBV20-1	many	TRBD2	TRBJ2-2	TGCAGTGCTAGAGATCGGCTAGCGGGAGGAACCGGGGAGCTGTTTTTT	CSARDRLAGGTGELFF
TRBV20-1	.	.	TRBJ2-5	TGCAGTGCCTCCGACAGGAGGGGGGAGACCCAGTACTTC	CSASDRRGETQYF
TRBV3-1	few	.	TRBJ2-5	TGTGCCAGCAGCCCACTAGGACCTGGGGATACCCAAGAGACCCAGTACTTC	CASSPLGPGDTQETQYF
TRBV15	many	.	TRBJ1-4	TGTGCCACCAGCAGAGTATGGGAGAACGGAACAAGGAGTGGACTGTTTTTT	CATSRVWENGTRSGLFF
TRBV2	many	.	TRBJ2-7	TGTGCCAGCAGTGAAGCTGGTGTCACCTACGAGCAGTACTTC	CASSEAGVTYEQYF
TRBV29-1	many	.	TRBJ2-5	TGCAGCGTGATTATTCTACCGGTGGTGGCAGAGACCCAGTACTTC	CSVIILPVVAETQYF
TRBV5-1	many	.	TRBJ2-2	TGCGCCAGCAGCTGGTCCACCGGGGAGCTGTTTTTT	CASSWSTGELFF
TRBV12-3/TRBV12-4	many	.	TRBJ2-5	TGTGCCAGCAGTTTAGGAGGCCTAGCGAGATCCCGGGAGACCCAGTACTTC	CASSLGGLARSRETQYF
TRBV19	few	.	TRBJ2-1	TGTGCCAGTAGTATCCCCCGCGGCAATGAGCAGTTCTTC	CASSIPRGNEQFF
TRBV6-1	.	TRBD1	TRBJ2-5	TGTGCCAGCGCCCCGGAAGGGGGACAGGGTTACTTC	CASAPEGGQGYF
TRBV7-6	many	.	TRBJ1-4	TGTGCCAGCAGCTTAGACAAGAAAGGGGGAAAACTGTTTTTT	CASSLDKKGGKLFF
TRBV2	many	TRBD2	TRBJ2-3	TGTGCCAGCAGTGAAGGGACTAGCGGGAGGTCTCGAAGCACAGATACGCAGTATTTT	CASSEGTSGRSRSTDTQYF
TRBV5-1	many	.	TRBJ1-2	TGCGCCAGCAGCTTGGAAGGGCTCGATGGCTACACCTTC	CASSLEGLDGYTF
TRBV27	many	.	TRBJ1-5	TGTGCCAGCAGTTTAGTGGGATTTCATCAGCCCCAGCATTTT	CASSLVGFHQPQHF